This T cell receptor beta chain was found in a study of shared clonotypes between healthy human individuals (dated by TCRdb to the early 2020s). For context, the study as a whole: The cohort comprised two women and three men aged 18 to 49 years. For each donor, CD4 naive and CD4 memory were each run on three plates, CD8 naive on two plates, and CD8 memory on one plate. The study deeply sequenced blood TCR repertoires of about 5 healthy adults to estimate repertoire size and the extent of clonotype sharing between individuals. Libraries were prepared and TCR repertoires were sequenced by different laboratories using diverse techniques, in order to increase sequencing depth and limit assay-specific biases. Each donor's leukapheresis produced roughly between about 0.85 and 10 billion PBMCs. What the work shows at the level of the full study, not this receptor alone: Naive subsets generally had larger estimated clonotype richness than memory subsets. Compared with non-shared clonotypes, clonotypes shared by all four sorted-subset donors had higher generation probabilities. Even with the large sequencing depth, rarefaction of the sorted-subset datasets indicated that sequencing was incomplete. Based on pairwise subsampling, the degree of clonotype sharing among donors was expected to be affected by sequencing depth. Because the study included a small number of donors, the genetic and exposure-history diversity represented was limited. When a handful of donors were compared, the shared fraction of clonotypes was 5% to 6.5% for naive CD4, roughly 3.4% for naive CD8, roughly 2.5% for memory CD4, and about 0.36% for memory CD8. Only blood was sampled, and tissue TCR repertoires likely differ from those in blood.

The donors were healthy, HIV-negative adults who had no recently reported acute infections or vaccinations. All donors were Caucasian adults living in Nashville, Tennessee, USA. CD4+ T cells were enriched by magnetic negative selection; naive cells were then positively selected on CD45RA, and the negative fraction formed the memory subset. Blood was obtained by leukapheresis, after which PBMCs were separated by Ficoll-Histopaque density gradient centrifugation and cryopreserved in liquid nitrogen vapor phase. Purity and quantity of every magnetically sorted T cell population were checked by analytical flow cytometry. Each sorted fraction had its genomic DNA isolated and then quantified by UV absorbance on a Nanodrop 2000c. TCR CDR3 regions were amplified from genomic DNA by multiplex PCR using the deep immunoSEQ assay. Extracted genomic DNA from each cell subset was distributed evenly across all wells of several immunoSEQ 96-well plates, and each plate was treated as a replicate. For sorted subsets, approximately 190 ng of genomic DNA, equivalent to roughly 30,000 T cell genomes, went into each replicate PCR. Purified libraries were quantified with a Qubit 3.0 fluorometer, sized on a Bioanalyzer 2100, and re-quantified with the KAPA Library Quantification kit. Each immunoSEQ 96-well plate was sequenced on its own single-read 150-cycle Illumina NextSeq 550 flow cell. Per the source publication's procedure: Because the immunoSEQ output held only junctional sequences and lacked quality scores, the filtering could not match the filtering applied to full-length reads. To assign V/J genes and CDR3, sequences were annotated against IMGT germline references using PyIR, a Python wrapper for IgBLAST v1.9. Reads with weak V/J assignments (E-value above 1e-6), missing CDR3, stop codons, out-of-frame junctions, or ambiguous translated residues were removed. V3J clonotypes were defined as sequences sharing an identical inferred V gene, J gene, and CDR3 amino acid sequence. Percentage overlap between repertoires was computed as shared unique clonotypes divided by the size of the smaller repertoire. Repertoire richness was assessed with RTK rarefaction, the Chao1 estimator, and Recon v2.1 estimates of unobserved clonotypes. Generation probabilities were computed with OLGA for all TCRbeta clonotypes obtained by the gDNA method from a handful of donors. TCRdb holds this immuneACCESS table with in-frame rearrangements only. Some clones are missing; in checked studies, unresolved V genes explain under half, and the rest has no known cause. V and J calls and clone size are those listed in that table; D and trimming were worked out from the DNA. For this sample there are about 1 million clones; roughly 75% appear just once. The ten largest clones take up approximately 1.5% of the sample.

This clone showed up just once. There is no known antigen for this receptor. The input lacks base qualities; no much larger clone sits a single base away. V and J lose 1 base and 5 bases, and a span of 14 bases separates them. CDR1 and CDR2, looked up from the germline V gene, are SGHNT and YENEEA. The CDR3 has 15 amino acids, counting the end cysteine and phenylalanine. The CDR3 DNA has 45 bases and is translated from base 1. This TCR was recovered from a man aged 18 to 29 in good health. The source material was memory CD4+ T cells sorted from blood. The cell subset or site label, read with the paper, signifies: CD45RA-negative fraction. The chain employs TRBV11-3 and TRBJ2-5; matching of 7 bases hints at TRBD1 as the D gene. The DNA sequence is given as TGTGCCAGCAGCTTAGGAGGAGGGGGCGAGGAGACCCAGTACTTC. This yields the protein CASSLGGGGEETQYF.